The next 16 T cell receptor beta chains were all read from a single sample in a study of CD8+CD57+ T cells in acquired aplastic anemia. Profiling of TCR beta VDJ combinations and CDR3 sequences used genomic DNA as template. TCRdb called the reads again in MiXCR, with one record for every CDR3 protein. The table lists 260,000 or so distinct CDR3 sequences, roughly 82% of them singletons. All sequencing subjects had displayed CD8+CD57+ cell expansion on flow cytometry. The sample comprised sorted CD4+, CD8+, or CD8+CD57+ T cells (not recorded which) from PBMCs. These TCRs come from a human donor with aplastic anemia.

This clonotype showed up just a few times. One end of the junction varies from germline; a read error may be responsible. The genes are TRBV7-9 and TRBJ2-7, with 7 bases fitting TRBD2. The CDR3 covers 14 residues. CDR1 SEHNR and CDR2 FQNEAQ come from the germline V gene (reference sequence). Written as DNA, the CDR3 is TGTGCCAGTAGCTTAGCCGGGACTAACTACGAGCAGTACTTC. It specifies CASSLAGTNYEQYF.

Comments on this clonotype: The CDR3 does not close with the conserved phenylalanine or tryptophan, likely indicating a read error. No DNA is shown, since the ends of the CDR3 on it are uncertain; the CDR3 is the one TCRdb lists. V is TRBV7-9 and J is TRBJ1-1. Germline V gene lookup returns CDR1 SEHNR and CDR2 FQNEAQ (reference sequence). The CDR3 is made up of 13 amino acids, end residues included. CDR3 sequence: CASSARQNTEAQY.

This chain links TRBV7-3 with TRBJ2-3, with D tentatively TRBD2 (6 bases). This CDR3 comprises 14 residues. With 3 bases removed from V and 10 bases from J, the gap between germline ends came to 17 bases. Germline CDR1 and CDR2: SGHTA and FQGTGA. The CDR3 bases are TGTGCCAGCAGCTTCGCGGAGGGTCACTATGCGCAGTATTTT. Protein product: CASSFAEGHYAQYF.

A remark on this clonotype: Germline is not matched at one junction end, which may reflect a read error. The gene calls are TRBV15 and TRBJ2-7, with TRBD1 as a possible D gene (6 bases). The CDR3 sequence is 16 residues long. CDR1 and CDR2 (germline): LNHNV, YYDKDF (reference sequence). For the CDR3, the DNA is TGCGCCACCAGCAGGACCCGGGACAACCGAATCTCCGAGCAGTACTTC. Translating it yields CATSRTRDNRISEQYF. The full variable domain, in which reference TRBV15 and TRBJ2-7 provide the parts outside the CDR3, is DAMVIQNPRYQVTQFGKPVTLSCSQTLNHNVMYWYQQKSSQAPKLLFHYYDKDFNNEADTPDNFQSRRPNTSFCFLDIRSPGLGDTAMYLCATSRTRDNRISEQYFGPGTRLTVT.

This clonotype was found many times. This chain links TRBV7-2 with TRBJ2-1, with TRBD1 matching 8 bases. Trimming at V came to 3 bases and at J to 16 bases, leaving 17 bases not matched to a gene. Per the germline V gene, CDR1 is SGHTA and CDR2 is FQGNSA. The length of the CDR3 is 15 residues. The CDR3 coding sequence is TGTGCCAGCAGCTTGGCAGGGGGCGCCGACTATGACTACTTCTTC. Encoded protein: CASSLAGGADYDYFF.

Points on this clonotype: A much larger clone sits a single nucleotide away, making a read error possible. This chain uses TRBV10-3 with TRBJ2-3; D ambiguous. The CDR3 is 16 amino acids. Deletions cut 5 bases from V and 0 bases from J, with 15 bases between. Germline CDR1 ENHRY, CDR2 SYGVKD. CDR3 in DNA: TGTGCCATCAGTTACCTCGACGTACTCAGCACAGATACGCAGTATTTT. As protein: CAISYLDVLSTDTQYF.

This chain links TRBV5-1 with TRBJ2-1, with 14 nucleotides matching TRBD2. With 3 bases clipped from V and 6 bases from J, the junction kept 5 bases outside the gene matches. Per germline, CDR1 SGHRS and CDR2 YFSETQ. The CDR3 has 16 residues. The CDR3 DNA reads as TGCGCCAGCAGCTGGACTAGCGGGGGGTTTTTCAATGAGCAGTTCTTC. This sequence encodes CASSWTSGGFFNEQFF.

The rearrangement joins TRBV12-3 or TRBV12-4 to TRBJ1-2; possibly TRBD1 for D (5 bases). The CDR3 has 16 amino acids. CDR3 sequence (DNA): TGTGCTAGTGCCTCGGAGAGGGACGGGCTCGTATATGGCTACACCTTC. Residues: CASASERDGLVYGYTF.

There are a few counts of this clonotype. This chain connects TRBV5-1 to TRBJ2-3; TRBD2 aligns across 11 bases. The germline V gene has CDR1 SGHRS and CDR2 YFSETQ. The V gene end was trimmed by 0 bases and the J gene end by 0 bases; junction bases not matched to a gene: 3. This CDR3 is built from 17 residues. The CDR3 region has the DNA TGCGCCAGCAGCTTGGCTCTAGCGGGGGGAAGCACAGATACGCAGTATTTT. Encoded protein: CASSLALAGGSTDTQYF.

The rearrangement links TRBV15 to TRBJ2-7; TRBD1 matches at 10 bases. V dropped 2 bases and J dropped 2; count of bases not matched to a gene: 6. CDR1 and CDR2 (germline): LNHNV, YYDKDF (reference sequence). This CDR3 has 16 residues. The CDR3 DNA reads TGTGCCACCAGCAGACCTCGACAGGGGGCCACCTACGAGCAGTACTTC. Translating it yields CATSRPRQGATYEQYF.

V gene TRBV5-1 combines with J gene TRBJ1-4; no reliable D call. Trimming removed 3 bases from V and 0 bases from J, with 15 bases in between. CDR1 SGHRS and CDR2 YFSETQ come from the germline V gene. The CDR3 contains 17 residues. CDR3 residues: CASSWTEEEATNEKLFF. The CDR3 DNA follows: TGCGCCAGCAGCTGGACTGAGGAGGAAGCAACTAATGAAAAACTGTTTTTT.

Ten or more counts support this clonotype. The chain has TRBV7-2 and TRBJ1-2; D perhaps matches TRBD1 (6 bases). V lost 5 bases to trimming and J lost 4 bases, with 17 bases between them. The germline gives CDR1 SGHTA, CDR2 FQGNSA. This CDR3 is 15 amino acids long. Here the CDR3 DNA reads TGTGCCAGCAGCCCTCACAGGGCCACCAGCTATGGCTACACCTTC. As protein: CASSPHRATSYGYTF.

As regards this clonotype: The germline gene is not matched at one end of the junction; a read error may be the cause. This chain joins TRBV7-2 and TRBJ2-5; D could derive from TRBD1 or TRBD2 (7 bases each). Germline V CDR1 and CDR2: SGHTA, FQGNSA. The length of the CDR3 is 14 residues. CDR3 nucleotides: TGTGCCAGCGTACCGAGGGAGGGGGCGAGAAACCCAGTATTT. Translating it yields CASVPREGARNPVF. The full variable domain, completed using reference TRBV7-2 and TRBJ2-5, is GAGVSQSPSNKVTEKGKDVELRCDPISGHTALYWYRQSLGQGLEFLIYFQGNSAPDKSGLPSDRFSAERTGGSVSTLTIQRTQQEDSAVYLCASVPREGARNPVFGPGTRLLVL.

This chain links TRBV7-9 with TRBJ2-3; TRBD1 agrees at 7 bases. The CDR3 covers 13 residues. V shed 8 bases and J 14 bases; nucleotides not matched to a gene: 16. CDR1 SEHNR and CDR2 FQNEAQ come from the germline V gene (reference sequence). The CDR3 here is CASGVGGTAAPYF. The CDR3, as DNA: TGTGCCAGCGGGGTAGGGGGCACAGCTGCGCCGTATTTT.

This clonotype was observed a handful of times. The chain joins TRBV5-4 to TRBJ1-1, with unresolved D. Germline CDR1 is SGHNT and CDR2 is YYREEE (reference sequence). CDR3 length equals 14 residues. V dropped 5 bases and J dropped 5 bases, with 16 bases sitting between them. CDR3 protein: CASSFTSGGTEAFF. CDR3 nucleotides: TGTGCCAGCAGTTTTACTAGCGGAGGTACTGAAGCTTTCTTT.

The chain carries TRBV5-4 and TRBJ1-1; D is ambiguous. The V and J ends lost 3 bases and 1 base respectively, with 10 bases between them. Per germline, CDR1 SGHNT and CDR2 YYREEE (reference sequence). The CDR3 loop spans 14 amino acids. CDR3 coding DNA: TGTGCCAGCAGCTGTACTAGCGCGAACACTGAAGCTTTCTTT. Its translation: CASSCTSANTEAFF.